This T cell receptor (beta chain) was identified in a study of identifying expanded T cells in peripheral blood. Broader study findings: About 1.2 clones differed between technical replicates, versus around 15 and 19 over time. Across healthy donors, higher total template counts meant significantly greater roughly two-week count variance.

This clone was observed once. Its target is not known. Germline V gene data show CDR1 as SGHTA and CDR2 as FQGNSA. This CDR3 is 14 amino acids long. The V end was cut by 2 bases, the J end by 2 bases, with 10 bases between. During the collection period, no donor immune events like infections were recorded. Profiled with immunoSEQ multiplex PCR; TCRdb holds only in-frame clones, not every one. Here the sample spans approximately 140,000 clones, approximately 86% being singletons. The sample was blood. V gene TRBV7-2 combines with J gene TRBJ2-7; D may be TRBD1 or TRBD2 (7 bases each). The sequence derives from a person aged 18 to 70 in good health. CDR3 region: CASSLPGGAYEQYF. In DNA form, the CDR3 reads TGTGCCAGCAGCTTACCAGGGGGGGCCTACGAGCAGTACTTC.